Reported below is one T cell receptor beta chain. The antigen remains undetermined. CDR1 GTSNPN and CDR2 SVGIG come from the germline V gene (reference sequence). This CDR3 has 14 residues. V was trimmed by 0 bases and J by 6 bases, leaving 15 bases between them. This sample is part of a study of cytomegalovirus exposure and HLA in healthy donors. Study results and caveats: In a later analysis, common viral pathogens appeared linked to several of the most significant clusters. Being indistinguishable, some V segments were excluded, TRBV6-2 and TRBV6-3 among them. Previously analyzed data showed that most TCR beta V segments were productive at a frequency of about 87% or about 30%.

PCR involved 60 Vbeta and 13 Jbeta primers. TCRdb's table, derived via immunoSEQ multiplex PCR, lists solely in-frame clones and lacks some. Its listing shows some 75,000 clones. Sequencing used PBMCs. This rearrangement joins TRBV30 to TRBJ2-7; the D gene is possibly TRBD1 (6 bases). This receptor was identified in a man aged 35 to 55 in good health and CMV-seronegative. As DNA, the CDR3 is TGTGCCTGGAGTGTACAACAGGGAGTCGGCGAGCAGTACTTC. Translation: CAWSVQQGVGEQYF.